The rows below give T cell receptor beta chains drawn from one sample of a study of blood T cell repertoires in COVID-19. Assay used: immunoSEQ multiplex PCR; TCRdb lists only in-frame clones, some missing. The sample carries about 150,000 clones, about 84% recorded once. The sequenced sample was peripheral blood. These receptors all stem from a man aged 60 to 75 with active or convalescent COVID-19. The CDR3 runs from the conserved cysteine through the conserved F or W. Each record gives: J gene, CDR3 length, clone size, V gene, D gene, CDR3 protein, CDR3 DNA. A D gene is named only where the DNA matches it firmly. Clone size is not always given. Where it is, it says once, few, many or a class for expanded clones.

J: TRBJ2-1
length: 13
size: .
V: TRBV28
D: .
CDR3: CASSYQGVAEQFF
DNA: TGTGCCAGCAGTTATCAAGGGGTGGCTGAGCAGTTCTTC

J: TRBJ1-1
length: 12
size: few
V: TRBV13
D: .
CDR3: CASSLRETEAFF
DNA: TGTGCCAGCAGCTTGAGAGAGACTGAAGCTTTCTTT

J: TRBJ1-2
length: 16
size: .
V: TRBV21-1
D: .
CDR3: CASSRGRDRGVDGYTF
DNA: TGTGCCAGCTCCAGGGGGAGGGACAGGGGTGTAGATGGCTACACCTTC

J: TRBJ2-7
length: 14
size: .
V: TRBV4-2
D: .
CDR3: CASSQDAKSNEQYF
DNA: TGTGCCAGCAGCCAAGATGCGAAAAGTAACGAGCAGTACTTC

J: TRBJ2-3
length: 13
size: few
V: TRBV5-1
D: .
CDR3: CASSPEPTDTQYF
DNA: TGCGCCAGCAGCCCCGAGCCCACAGATACGCAGTATTTT

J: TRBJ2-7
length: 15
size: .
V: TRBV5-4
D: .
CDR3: CASSFDLREAYEQYF
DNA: TGTGCCAGCAGCTTCGATCTTAGGGAGGCCTACGAGCAGTACTTC

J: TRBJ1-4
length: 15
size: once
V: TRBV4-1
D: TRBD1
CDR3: CASSQPGQSNEKLFF
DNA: TGCGCCAGCAGCCAGCCGGGACAGAGTAATGAAAAACTGTTTTTT

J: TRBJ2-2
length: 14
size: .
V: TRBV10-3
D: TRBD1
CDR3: CAISESRGQGELFF
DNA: TGTGCCATCAGTGAGTCAAGGGGGCAAGGGGAGCTGTTTTTT

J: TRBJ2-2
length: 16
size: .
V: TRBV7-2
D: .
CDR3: CASSLVKVLGPGELFF
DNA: TGTGCCAGCAGCTTAGTTAAGGTCCTTGGGCCCGGGGAGCTGTTTTTT

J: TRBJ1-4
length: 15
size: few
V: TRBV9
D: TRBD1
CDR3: CASSASRGLNEKLFF
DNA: TGTGCCAGCAGCGCAAGCAGGGGGCTTAATGAAAAACTGTTTTTT

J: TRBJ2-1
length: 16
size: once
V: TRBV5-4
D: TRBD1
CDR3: CASSSKHTGQSGEQFF
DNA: TGTGCCAGCAGCTCGAAGCATACGGGACAGTCGGGTGAGCAGTTCTTC

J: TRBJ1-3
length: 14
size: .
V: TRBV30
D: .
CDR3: CAWTLGVSGNTIYF
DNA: TGTGCCTGGACCCTAGGGGTCTCTGGAAACACCATATATTTT

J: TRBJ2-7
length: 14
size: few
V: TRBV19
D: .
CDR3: CASSIGATSYEQYF
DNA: TGTGCCAGTAGTATAGGAGCGACCTCCTACGAGCAGTACTTC

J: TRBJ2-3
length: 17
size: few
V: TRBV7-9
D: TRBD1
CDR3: CASSFALRTGPTDTQYF
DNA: TGTGCCAGCAGCTTTGCCCTCCGGACAGGGCCCACAGATACGCAGTATTTT

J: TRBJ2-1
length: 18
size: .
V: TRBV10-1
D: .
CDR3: CASSDHGGSGRMDNEQFF
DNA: TGCGCCAGCAGTGACCACGGAGGGAGCGGTAGAATGGACAATGAGCAGTTCTTC

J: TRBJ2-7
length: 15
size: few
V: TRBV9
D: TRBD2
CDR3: CASSGGGRGSYEQYF
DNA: TGTGCCAGCAGCGGAGGCGGGAGGGGCTCCTACGAGCAGTACTTC

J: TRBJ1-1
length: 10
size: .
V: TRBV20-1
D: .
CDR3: CSAAQGEAFF
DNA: TGCAGTGCGGCACAGGGTGAAGCTTTCTTT

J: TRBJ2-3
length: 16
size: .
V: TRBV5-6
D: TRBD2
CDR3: CASSSSTSGGTDTQYF
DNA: TGTGCCAGCAGTTCCTCGACTAGCGGGGGTACAGATACGCAGTATTTT

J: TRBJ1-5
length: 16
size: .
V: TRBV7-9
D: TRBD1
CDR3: CASSSSDRAINQPQHF
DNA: TGTGCCAGCAGCTCATCCGACAGGGCAATCAATCAGCCCCAGCATTTT

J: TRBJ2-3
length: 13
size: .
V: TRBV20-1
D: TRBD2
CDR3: CSASSAGVSTQYF
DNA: TGCAGTGCTAGTTCTGCGGGAGTGAGTACGCAGTATTTT